This TCR beta chain appears in the sequencing data of a study of blood T cell repertoires in COVID-19. Overall study: PBMCs, B-cell-depleted T cells, or T cells provided the cDNA or gDNA that made up the material.

This clone has only one observation. Per the study methods: The authors estimated nucleated cell counts from reference gene primer amplification. Using immunoSEQ multiplex PCR, the repertoire was profiled, and TCRdb retains in-frame clones only, with some absent. V, J and clone size are those of that table, while D and trimming were read from the DNA. The data contain 53,000 or so clones, 90% of them seen just once; the ten biggest clones take up roughly 6.2%. The specimen sequenced was peripheral blood. This clonotype originated in a man aged 40-49 years with acute or convalescent COVID-19.

The CDR3 here is CASSPGRSGYYNEQFF. In DNA, the CDR3 is TGTGCCAGCAGCCCGGGTAGGTCGGGGTACTACAATGAGCAGTTCTTC. The chain links TRBV5-4 to TRBJ2-1; D is possibly TRBD2 (5 bases). Germline CDR1 is SGHNT and CDR2 is YYREEE (reference sequence). The CDR3 is 16 residues long. V was shortened by 4 bases and J by 3 bases, with 17 bases between the two germline ends.